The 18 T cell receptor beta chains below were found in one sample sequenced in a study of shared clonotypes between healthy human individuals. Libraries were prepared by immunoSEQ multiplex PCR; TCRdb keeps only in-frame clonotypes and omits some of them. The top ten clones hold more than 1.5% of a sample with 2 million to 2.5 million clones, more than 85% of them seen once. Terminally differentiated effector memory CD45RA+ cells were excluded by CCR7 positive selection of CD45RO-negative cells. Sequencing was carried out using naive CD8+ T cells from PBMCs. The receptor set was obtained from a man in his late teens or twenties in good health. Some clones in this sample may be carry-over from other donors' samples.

In DNA form, the CDR3 reads TGTGCCAGCAGCCCGGTGGGTCTCAGGGCCCCTAATGAAAAACTGTTTTTT. Translating gives CASSPVGLRAPNEKLFF. The chain is built from TRBV7-9 and TRBJ1-4; possible D gene TRBD1, 5 bases. This CDR3 is built from 17 residues. Germline V gene lookup returns CDR1 SEHNR and CDR2 FQNEAQ (reference sequence). V gave up 5 bases and J gave up 3 bases, with 19 bases separating them.

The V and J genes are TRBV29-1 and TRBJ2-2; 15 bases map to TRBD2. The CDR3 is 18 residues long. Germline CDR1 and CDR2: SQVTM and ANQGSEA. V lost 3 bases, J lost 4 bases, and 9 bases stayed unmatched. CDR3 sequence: CSVDTGLAGGPTTGELFF. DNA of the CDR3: TGCAGCGTTGATACGGGACTAGCGGGAGGCCCCACCACCGGGGAGCTGTTTTTT.

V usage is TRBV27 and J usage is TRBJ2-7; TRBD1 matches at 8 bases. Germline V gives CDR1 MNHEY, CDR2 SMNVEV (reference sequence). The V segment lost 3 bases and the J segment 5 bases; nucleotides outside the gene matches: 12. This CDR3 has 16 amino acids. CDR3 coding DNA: TGTGCCAGCAGTTTTTTTAGCAGGACAGGGTTAAACGAGCAGTACTTC. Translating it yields CASSFFSRTGLNEQYF.

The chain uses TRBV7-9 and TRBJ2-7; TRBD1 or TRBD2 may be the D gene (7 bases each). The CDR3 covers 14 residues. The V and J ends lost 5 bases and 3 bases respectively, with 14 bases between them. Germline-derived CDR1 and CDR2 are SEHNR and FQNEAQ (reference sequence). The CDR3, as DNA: TGTGCCAGCAGCCCAGGGGGGGATCGCTACGAGCAGTACTTC. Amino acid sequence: CASSPGGDRYEQYF.

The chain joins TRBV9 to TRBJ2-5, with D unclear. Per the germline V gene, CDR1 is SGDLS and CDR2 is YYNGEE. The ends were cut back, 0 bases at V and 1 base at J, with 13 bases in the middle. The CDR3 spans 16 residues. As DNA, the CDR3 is TGTGCCAGCAGCGTAGAGGTGTGGTCAACCCAAGAGACCCAGTACTTC. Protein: CASSVEVWSTQETQYF.

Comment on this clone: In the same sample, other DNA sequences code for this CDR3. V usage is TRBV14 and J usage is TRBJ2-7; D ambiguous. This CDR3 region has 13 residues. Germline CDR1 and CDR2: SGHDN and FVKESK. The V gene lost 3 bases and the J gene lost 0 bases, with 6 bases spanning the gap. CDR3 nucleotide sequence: TGTGCCAGCAGCCAGGTAAACTCCTACGAGCAGTACTTC. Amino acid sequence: CASSQVNSYEQYF. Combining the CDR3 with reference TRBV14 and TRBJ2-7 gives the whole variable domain EAGVTQFPSHSVIEKGQTVTLRCDPISGHDNLYWYRRVMGKEIKFLLHFVKESKQDESGMPNNRFLAERTGGTYSTLKVQPAELEDSGVYFCASSQVNSYEQYFGPGTRLTVT.

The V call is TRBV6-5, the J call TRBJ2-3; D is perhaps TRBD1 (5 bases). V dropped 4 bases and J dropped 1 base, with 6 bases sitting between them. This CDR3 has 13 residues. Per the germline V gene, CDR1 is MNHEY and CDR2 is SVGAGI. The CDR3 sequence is CASSSRGTDTQYF. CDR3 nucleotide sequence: TGTGCCAGCAGTTCCAGGGGCACAGATACGCAGTATTTT.

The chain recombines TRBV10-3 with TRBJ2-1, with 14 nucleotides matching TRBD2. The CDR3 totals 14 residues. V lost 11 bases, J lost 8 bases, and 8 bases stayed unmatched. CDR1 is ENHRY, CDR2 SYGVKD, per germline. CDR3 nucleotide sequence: TGTGCCTCCGGGACTAGCGGGAGCTATGATGAGCAGTTCTTC. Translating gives CASGTSGSYDEQFF.

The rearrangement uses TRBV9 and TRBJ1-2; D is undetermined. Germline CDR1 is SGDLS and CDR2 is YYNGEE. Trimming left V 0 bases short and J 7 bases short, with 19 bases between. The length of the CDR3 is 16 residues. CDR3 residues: CASSVGVASGVSGYTF. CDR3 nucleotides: TGTGCCAGCAGCGTAGGTGTCGCCTCTGGGGTCTCTGGCTACACCTTC.

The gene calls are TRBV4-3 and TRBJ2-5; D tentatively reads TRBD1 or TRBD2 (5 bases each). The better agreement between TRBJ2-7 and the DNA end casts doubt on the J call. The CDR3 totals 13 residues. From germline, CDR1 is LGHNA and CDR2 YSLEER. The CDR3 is CASSRDGTYEQYF. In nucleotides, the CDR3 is TGCGCCAGCAGCCGGGACGGTACCTACGAGCAGTACTTC.

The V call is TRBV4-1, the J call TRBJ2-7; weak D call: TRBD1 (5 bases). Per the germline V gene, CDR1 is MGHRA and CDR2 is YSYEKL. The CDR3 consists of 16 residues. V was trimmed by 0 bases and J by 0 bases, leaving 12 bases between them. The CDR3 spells CASSQDQTGDSYEQYF. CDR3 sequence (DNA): TGCGCCAGCAGCCAAGATCAAACAGGAGACTCCTACGAGCAGTACTTC.

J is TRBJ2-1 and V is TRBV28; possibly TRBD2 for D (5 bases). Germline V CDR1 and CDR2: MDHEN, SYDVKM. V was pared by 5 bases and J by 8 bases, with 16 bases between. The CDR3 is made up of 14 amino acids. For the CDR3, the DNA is TGTGCCAGCAGTCCACGAGGGCCCGGGGATGAGCAGTTCTTC. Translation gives CASSPRGPGDEQFF.

CDR3 region: CASSPLGLWFNEKLFF. The CDR3 region has the DNA TGTGCCAGCAGTCCCCTGGGACTTTGGTTTAATGAAAAACTGTTTTTT. The chain links TRBV28 to TRBJ1-4, with D maybe TRBD1 (5 bases). Germline V lookup: CDR1 MDHEN, CDR2 SYDVKM. Trimming took off 5 bases at V and 4 bases at J, with 17 bases between the two ends. There are 16 residues in the CDR3.

The chain's CDR3 is CASSFFPSGSFYNEQFF. CDR3 nucleotide sequence: TGTGCCAGCAGTTTCTTCCCTAGCGGGAGTTTCTACAATGAGCAGTTCTTC. V gene TRBV27 combines with J gene TRBJ2-1; 10 bases map to TRBD2. The CDR3 spans 17 residues. The junction had 8 bases not matched to a gene; V was cut back by 3 bases and J by 3 bases. The V gene's germline CDR1 is MNHEY and CDR2 SMNVEV (reference sequence).

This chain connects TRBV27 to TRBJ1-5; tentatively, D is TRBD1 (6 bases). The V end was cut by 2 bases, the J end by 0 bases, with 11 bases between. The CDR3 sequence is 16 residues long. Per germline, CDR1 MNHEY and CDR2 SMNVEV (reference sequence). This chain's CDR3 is CASSLGGHISNQPQHF. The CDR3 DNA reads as TGTGCCAGCAGTTTAGGGGGACATATTAGCAATCAGCCCCAGCATTTT.

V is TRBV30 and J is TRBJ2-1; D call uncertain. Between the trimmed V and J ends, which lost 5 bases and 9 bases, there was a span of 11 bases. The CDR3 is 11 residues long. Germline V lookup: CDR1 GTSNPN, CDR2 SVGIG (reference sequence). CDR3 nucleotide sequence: TGTGCCTGGGAGGACGGTGGTGAGCAGTTCTTC. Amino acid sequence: CAWEDGGEQFF.

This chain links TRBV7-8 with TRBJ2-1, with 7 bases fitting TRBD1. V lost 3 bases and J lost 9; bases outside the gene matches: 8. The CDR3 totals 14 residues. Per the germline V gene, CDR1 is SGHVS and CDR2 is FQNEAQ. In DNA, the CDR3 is TGTGCCAGCAGCTTGACAGGGATGGGACCTGAGCAGTTCTTC. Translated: CASSLTGMGPEQFF. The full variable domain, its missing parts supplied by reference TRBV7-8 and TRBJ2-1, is GAGVSQSPRYKVAKRGQDVALRCDPISGHVSLFWYQQALGQGPEFLTYFQNEAQLDKSGLPSDRFFAERPEGSVSTLKIQRTQQEDSAVYLCASSLTGMGPEQFFGPGTRLTVL.

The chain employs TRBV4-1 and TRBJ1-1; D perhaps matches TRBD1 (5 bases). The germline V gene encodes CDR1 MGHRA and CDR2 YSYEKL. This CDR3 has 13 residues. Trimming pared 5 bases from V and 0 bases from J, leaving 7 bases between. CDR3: CASSSGLNTEAFF. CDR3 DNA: TGCGCCAGCAGCTCGGGGCTGAACACTGAAGCTTTCTTT.